This T cell receptor beta chain was documented in a study of technical replicates of blood from a handful of donors (dated by TCRdb to 2016 to 2017). The CDR3 starts with the cysteine, ends with the phenylalanine, and has 14 residues. The only DNA kept is the CDR3, 42 bases in frame from the first base. CDR1 and CDR2 are drawn from the germline V gene: SQVTM, ANQGSEA. V sheds 2 bases and J sheds 1 base, leaving 11 bases between their ends. On this clone: The antigen this receptor binds is unknown. No much larger clone is present one base from it, and per-base qualities are unavailable.

Library creation used the immunoSEQ multiplex PCR assay. TCRdb obtained this table from immuneACCESS and retained in-frame rearrangements with V and J assigned. These tables miss some clones; where compared with another copy, unresolved V genes account for less than half of the shortfall, and the remainder is unexplained. Present in this sample are tens of thousands of clones, about 95% of which were seen just once. Around 0.25% of the sample goes to the ten largest clones. The TCR was taken from a human donor in good health. The source material was T cells isolated from PBMCs. The V and J genes are TRBV29-1 and TRBJ1-1; TRBD1 could be the D gene, as 5 bases match. The CDR3 reads CSVEKGSSNTEAFF. The nucleotide sequence is TGCAGCGTTGAAAAGGGGTCCTCGAACACTGAAGCTTTCTTT.